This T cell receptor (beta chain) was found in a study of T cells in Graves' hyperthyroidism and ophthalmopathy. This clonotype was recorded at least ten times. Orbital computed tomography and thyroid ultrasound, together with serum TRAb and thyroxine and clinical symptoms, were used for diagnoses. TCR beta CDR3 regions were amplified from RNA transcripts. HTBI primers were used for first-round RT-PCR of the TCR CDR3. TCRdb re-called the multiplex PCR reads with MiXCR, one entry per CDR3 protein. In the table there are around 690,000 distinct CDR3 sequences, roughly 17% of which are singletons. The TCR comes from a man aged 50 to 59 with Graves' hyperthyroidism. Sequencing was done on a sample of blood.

The DNA of the CDR3 is TGTGCCAGCAGTCTACCACCGACCAATCAGCCCCAGCATTTT. Translating gives CASSLPPTNQPQHF. This chain connects TRBV28 to TRBJ1-5, with D uncertain. CDR3 length: 14 amino acids. Germline CDR1 MDHEN, CDR2 SYDVKM. Trimming cost V 5 bases and J 3 bases, with 11 bases left between them.